This TCR beta chain emerged from a study of identical twins. The study, taken as a whole, reports: The study found weaker excess twin sharing in beta out-of-frame sequences.

Each CDR3 protein is one row after TCRdb ran MiXCR on the 5' RACE reads. The repertoire includes about 470,000 distinct CDR3 sequences, about 24% of them detected once, and 2.9% sits in the top ten. About this clonotype: Its antigen is currently unknown.

Germline CDR1 SQVTM, CDR2 ANQGSEA. This CDR3 has 13 residues. Trimming took 8 bases from V and 7 from J; bases not matched to a gene: 10. This sample also appeared in a second study, on T cells expressing NK-cell markers. In that study: For several donors, the dominant NKG2C+ clonotypes made up roughly 1.0-7.0% of their CD8+ T cells.

Sequenced material: CD4+ T cells sorted from blood. The chain is built from TRBV29-1 and TRBJ2-1; 8 bases fit TRBD1. The TCR comes from a woman aged 18 to 35 in good health. CDR3 bases: TGCAGCTCACCCGGGACAGGAATGAATGAGCAGTTCTTC. Its translation is CSSPGTGMNEQFF.